The 16 T cell receptor beta chains presented below share a single source sample, sequenced in a study of Ad26.COV2.S vaccination and SARS-CoV-2 variants. Generated by immunoSEQ multiplex PCR, the TCRdb table keeps only in-frame clones and is missing some. The sample carries about 440,000 clones, approximately 88% recorded once. Described treatment: some 19 received Ad26.COV2.S at low or high dose, single or two shots; about 5 received placebo; per-sample allocation not given. Each sample was drawn 63 days after the first injection (of vaccine or placebo). The sequencing here drew on peripheral blood, taken in a trial of Ad26.COV2.S vaccine versus placebo. The receptors come from a person aged 18-65 years who received the Ad26.COV2.S COVID-19 vaccine or a placebo.

The rearrangement joins TRBV7-8 to TRBJ1-3; D is uncertain. The V and J ends lost 0 bases and 0 bases respectively, with 6 bases between them. Per germline, CDR1 SGHVS and CDR2 FQNEAQ. This CDR3 contains 15 residues. The CDR3 sequence: CASSLARSSGNTIYF. CDR3 nucleotide sequence: TGTGCCAGCAGCTTAGCACGCTCCTCTGGAAACACCATATATTTT.

The chain combines TRBV2 with TRBJ2-3; D remains unclear. The length of the CDR3 is 15 residues. Germline V gives CDR1 SNHLY, CDR2 FYNNEI. The V end was cut by 1 base, the J end by 2 bases, with 10 bases between. CDR3 residues: CASSEGRASTDTQYF. The CDR3 bases are TGTGCCAGCAGTGAAGGTCGGGCTTCCACAGATACGCAGTATTTT.

This clone was counted once. The chain carries TRBV28 and TRBJ2-7; no clear D. The CDR3 length is 12 residues. V lost 2 bases to trimming and J lost 6 bases, with 8 bases between them. Germline assignment: CDR1 MDHEN and CDR2 SYDVKM. The CDR3 DNA reads as TGTGCCAGCAGTTTACCTCGCAGCGAGCAGTACTTC. Translating it yields CASSLPRSEQYF.

V gene TRBV5-1 combines with J gene TRBJ1-1; D not certain. V was shortened by 0 bases and J by 6 bases, with 12 bases between the two germline ends. This CDR3 has 14 residues. CDR1 is SGHRS and CDR2 is YFSETQ in the germline V gene. CDR3 in DNA: TGCGCCAGCAGCTTGGCCGGAGCGGTCGCTGAAGCTTTCTTT. Translated: CASSLAGAVAEAFF.

This chain joins TRBV5-4 and TRBJ2-3; D unclear. This CDR3 is 13 amino acids long. The V gene's germline CDR1 is SGHNT and CDR2 YYREEE (reference sequence). V was cut by 2 bases and J by 3 bases, with 7 bases left in between. In nucleotides, the CDR3 is TGTGCCAGCAGCTTCTCCGGGACAGATACGCAGTATTTT. Its protein is CASSFSGTDTQYF.

The chain has TRBV3-1 (or the pseudogene TRBV3-2) and TRBJ2-3; weak D call: TRBD1 (6 bases). There are 15 residues in the CDR3. Deletions cut 1 base from V and 5 bases from J, with 13 bases between. Germline values: CDR1 LGHDT, CDR2 YNNKEL (reference sequence). The CDR3 region is CASSQVQGWRDTQYF. The CDR3 DNA follows: TGTGCCAGCAGCCAAGTACAGGGTTGGAGAGATACGCAGTATTTT.

The V call is TRBV19, the J call TRBJ1-5; D not certain. Looked up from germline, CDR1 is LNHDA and CDR2 is SQIVND (reference sequence). The CDR3 is made up of 14 amino acids. The V and J ends lost 4 bases and 1 base respectively, with 8 bases between them. The chain's CDR3 is CASSKGRSNQPQHF. CDR3 DNA sequence: TGTGCCAGTAGTAAGGGCAGAAGCAATCAGCCCCAGCATTTT. Full variable domain (remainder filled in from reference TRBV19 and TRBJ1-5): DGGITQSPKYLFRKEGQNVTLSCEQNLNHDAMYWYRQDPGQGLRLIYYSQIVNDFQKGDIAEGYSVSREKKESFPLTVTSAQKNPTAFYLCASSKGRSNQPQHFGDGTRLSIL.

This clone has more than one count but fewer than ten. Additional DNA sequences in this sample encode the identical CDR3. The V and J genes are TRBV7-2 and TRBJ2-7; D is perhaps TRBD2 (5 bases). The V and J ends lost 1 base and 3 bases respectively, with 7 bases between them. Germline V gene sequence: CDR1 SGHTA, CDR2 FQGNSA. This CDR3 contains 13 residues. The CDR3 sequence: CASSLEEGYEQYF. Here the CDR3 DNA reads TGTGCCAGCAGCTTAGAAGAGGGCTACGAGCAGTACTTC.

This clone has only a few counts. V is TRBV29-1 and J is TRBJ1-1; D may be TRBD1 (6 bases). The CDR3 is made up of 14 amino acids. Trimming took 6 bases from V and 0 from J, leaving 14 bases between them. Germline CDR1 is SQVTM and CDR2 is ANQGSEA. The CDR3 region is CSVSMGGMNTEAFF. The CDR3 coding sequence is TGCAGCGTCTCGATGGGGGGCATGAACACTGAAGCTTTCTTT.

The CDR3, as DNA: TGTGCCAGCAGCTTGGTAGGGCACAACACCGGGGAGCTGTTTTTT. It yields the protein CASSLVGHNTGELFF. V and J are TRBV5-6 and TRBJ2-2; the D is unclear. Germline-derived CDR1 and CDR2 are SGHDT and YYEEEE. V lost 0 bases to trimming and J lost 2 bases, with 8 bases between them. This CDR3 is built from 15 residues.

The J gene is TRBJ2-5, the V gene TRBV30; 7 nucleotides line up with TRBD1. The CDR3 loop spans 13 amino acids. V lost 3 bases and J lost 5; bases outside the gene matches: 6. Per germline, CDR1 GTSNPN and CDR2 SVGIG (reference sequence). DNA for the CDR3: TGTGCCTGGAGGCCACAGGGGTGGGAGACCCAGTACTTC. This codes for CAWRPQGWETQYF.

The chain couples TRBV7-6 to TRBJ2-7; 8 bases align to TRBD1. The germline gives CDR1 SGHVS, CDR2 FNYEAQ. V gave up 3 bases and J gave up 2 bases; unmatched junction bases: 18. The CDR3 sequence is 19 residues long. Here the CDR3 reads CASSFPRGPVKRKTYEQYF. The CDR3 bases are TGTGCCAGCAGCTTTCCCAGGGGGCCGGTCAAGCGGAAGACCTACGAGCAGTACTTC.

The sample holds one count of this clone. Other nucleotide sequences in the sample specify the same CDR3. The chain's CDR3 is CASSPPGNQPQHF. CDR3 nucleotide sequence: TGTGCCAGCAGTCCTCCAGGGAATCAGCCCCAGCATTTT. This chain links TRBV28 with TRBJ1-5, with a possible D match to TRBD1 (5 bases). The CDR3 totals 13 residues. Trimming removed 5 bases at V and 4 bases at J, with 9 bases between. CDR1 and CDR2 (germline): MDHEN, SYDVKM.

This clone occurred once. V and J are TRBV5-4 and TRBJ1-5; no reliable D call. CDR1 SGHNT and CDR2 YYREEE come from the germline V gene (reference sequence). This CDR3 has 15 residues. V lost 0 bases, J lost 5 bases, and 12 bases lay in between. CDR3 in amino acids: CASSLDVGRDQPQHF. The DNA for the CDR3 is TGTGCCAGCAGCTTGGACGTAGGACGCGATCAGCCCCAGCATTTT.

The chain combines TRBV7-8 with TRBJ2-1; 14 bases fit TRBD2. This CDR3 has 20 residues. V gave up 8 bases and J gave up 10 bases; unmatched junction bases: 25. Per the germline V gene, CDR1 is SGHVS and CDR2 is FQNEAQ. CDR3 protein: CASDPKVGTSGRYHRGEQFF. The CDR3 bases are TGTGCCAGCGACCCCAAGGTGGGGACTAGCGGGAGATACCACCGGGGAGAGCAGTTCTTC.

The V gene is TRBV13, the J gene TRBJ2-5; 7 bases are a match to TRBD1. The trim removed 5 bases at V and 1 base at J, leaving 13 bases unmatched. The CDR3 consists of 17 residues. Germline assignment: CDR1 PRHDT and CDR2 FYEKMQ (reference sequence). The CDR3, as DNA: TGTGCCAGCAGCCGAACCTTCCGCAGGGGGACCCAAGAGACCCAGTACTTC. It yields the protein CASSRTFRRGTQETQYF.